These 20 T cell receptor beta chains were sequenced from one sample in a study of T cells in women clearing cervical HPV infection. Assay: immunoSEQ multiplex PCR; the TCRdb copy retains only in-frame clones and omits some. The sample data list 40,000 to 60,000 clones. Material for sequencing was blood buffy coat. The receptors come from a woman aged 18 to 69 with a cervical HPV16 infection that either progressed to CIN3+ or cleared (not recorded which).

Details on this clone: The read ends 3 residues before the CDR3 terminus; that terminus is restored from the germline J gene. The J gene is TRBJ1-2, the V gene TRBV6-1; 9 bases align to TRBD1. This CDR3 has 15 amino acids. The germline gives CDR1 MNHNS, CDR2 SASEGT. Trimming at V came to 2 bases and at J to 4 bases, leaving 5 bases not matched to a gene. The CDR3: CASSEMGQGGYGYTF. CDR3 DNA (partial): TGTGCCAGCAGTGAAATGGGACAGGGAGGCTATGGC.

By frequency, this clone is medium-sized. The read terminates 3 residues ahead of where the CDR3 ends, so the germline J gene completes it. This chain uses TRBV5-1 with TRBJ2-2; 7 nucleotides align to TRBD1. The CDR3 runs to 15 residues. The V segment lost 4 bases and the J segment 3 bases; nucleotides outside the gene matches: 6. CDR1 and CDR2 from the germline V gene are SGHRS and YFSETQ. The CDR3 DNA, read in part, is TGCGCCAGCAGCAAAGAACAGGGGTACACCGGGGAG. The encoded protein is CASSKEQGYTGE. The CDR3 reads in full as CASSKEQGYTGELFF.

To note about this clone: With the read ending 3 residues before the CDR3 end, the germline J gene is used to fill in that end. V and J are TRBV20-1 and TRBJ1-5; 12 bases are shared with TRBD1. The CDR3 has 16 residues. The J segment lost 0 bases and the V segment lost 6 bases, leaving 6 bases of the junction unmatched. The germline V gene encodes CDR1 DFQATT and CDR2 SNEGSKA (reference sequence). The covered CDR3 bases are TGCAGTGCGCCAGGGACAGGGGGCTTTAGCAATCAGCCC. Its protein is CSAPGTGGFSNQP. The full CDR3 protein is CSAPGTGGFSNQPQHF.

Regarding this clone: Coverage ceases 3 residues before the CDR3 finishes, and the germline J gene fills in the end. This chain links TRBV30 with TRBJ2-3; the match to TRBD1 covers 9 bases. This CDR3 has 18 amino acids. The V gene's germline CDR1 is GTSNPN and CDR2 SVGIG (reference sequence). This chain's CDR3 is CAWSTPGTGTMGNQPQYF. The sequenced CDR3 bases are TGTGCCTGGAGTACCCCCGGGACAGGGACTATGGGCAATCAGCCG.

With respect to this clone: Sequencing ends 3 residues short of the CDR3 end; the germline J gene provides the rest. The V call is TRBV19, the J call TRBJ2-1, with 15 bases lining up with TRBD2. This CDR3 has 18 amino acids. V shed 7 bases and J 5 bases; nucleotides not matched to a gene: 12. Looked up from germline, CDR1 is LNHDA and CDR2 is SQIVND (reference sequence). Incomplete CDR3 DNA: TGTGCCAGTAAGGACGGACTAGCGGGGGGGTTCAGAGACAATGAG. This encodes CASKDGLAGGFRDNE. The entire CDR3 sequence reads CASKDGLAGGFRDNEQFF.

Comment on this clone: The read gets to within 3 residues of the CDR3 end, and the germline J gene fills in the rest. This chain links TRBV7-9 with TRBJ1-1, with D tentatively TRBD1 (5 bases). The CDR3 loop spans 15 amino acids. V gave up 5 bases and J gave up 3 bases, with 16 bases separating them. Germline V gives CDR1 SEHNR, CDR2 FQNEAQ (reference sequence). This chain's CDR3 is CASSATDRRYTEAFF. The sequenced CDR3 bases are TGTGCCAGCAGCGCTACAGACAGACGTTACACTGAA.

Remarks on this clone: The sequenced fragment ends 3 residues before the CDR3 boundary, so the rest is inferred from the germline J gene. V and J are TRBV7-3 and TRBJ2-3; 9 bases line up with TRBD2. Looked up from germline, CDR1 is SGHTA and CDR2 is FQGTGA. V lost 0 bases, J lost 1 base, and 2 bases stayed unmatched. The CDR3 spans 16 residues. This CDR3 is CASSLTASGGTDTQYF. Incomplete CDR3 DNA: TGTGCCAGCAGCTTAACGGCTAGCGGGGGCACAGATACG.

As regards this clone: The missing CDR3 end, 3 residues past where the read stops, is filled in from the germline J gene. This sequence joins TRBV7-3 and TRBJ2-2; 8 bases agree with TRBD2. The germline V gene has CDR1 SGHTA and CDR2 FQGTGA. CDR3 length: 13 amino acids. This chain's CDR3 is CASSSGGDRVLFF. Incomplete CDR3 DNA: TGTGCCAGCAGCTCCGGGGGGGATCGGGTG.

About this clone: Sequencing ends 3 residues short of the CDR3 end; the germline J gene provides the rest. J is TRBJ1-2 and V is TRBV7-6; D possibly corresponds to TRBD1 (6 bases). The length of the CDR3 is 15 residues. Germline CDR1 SGHVS, CDR2 FNYEAQ. The chain's CDR3 is CASTRGDAGAYDYTF. The covered CDR3 bases are TGTGCCAGCACGCGCGGCGACGCGGGGGCCTACGAC.

In regard to this clone: Read coverage stops 3 residues before the CDR3 terminus; the germline J gene supplies the remainder. The chain couples TRBV6-1 to TRBJ2-2, with 11 bases fitting TRBD2. CDR1 and CDR2 from the germline V gene are MNHNS and SASEGT. The CDR3 extends over 16 amino acids. After removal of 2 bases from V and 1 base from J, the junction contained 0 bases not matched to a gene. This CDR3 reads CASSELAGGNTGELFF. CDR3 bases read: TGTGCCAGCAGTGAACTAGCGGGGGGGAACACCGGGGAG.

A word on this clone: Coverage ceases 3 residues before the CDR3 finishes, and the germline J gene fills in the end. This rearrangement joins TRBV18 to TRBJ2-7, with unresolved D. The CDR3 is made up of 12 amino acids. Per the germline V gene, CDR1 is KGHSH and CDR2 is LQKENI. V lost 3 bases, J lost 4 bases, and 7 bases lay in between. The CDR3 reads CASSPGRYEQYF. CDR3 DNA (partial): TGTGCCAGCTCACCTGGGCGTTACGAG.

A remark on this clone: The read ends 3 residues before the CDR3 terminus; that terminus is restored from the germline J gene. V and J are TRBV4-2 and TRBJ2-3; no reliable D call. The CDR3 loop spans 14 amino acids. The germline V gene has CDR1 LGHNA and CDR2 YNFKEQ. Trimming took 0 bases from V and 2 from J, leaving 6 bases between them. The CDR3 protein is CASSQEAVTDTQYF. The part of the CDR3 DNA that was read is TGTGCCAGCAGCCAAGAGGCCGTCACAGATACG.

For this clone: The read finishes 3 residues shy of the CDR3 end, and the germline J gene is used to complete it. The V gene is TRBV28, the J gene TRBJ1-2, with 9 bases identical to TRBD1. The V and J ends lost 5 bases and 1 base, in that order; junction bases with no gene match: 8. This CDR3 is built from 16 residues. Germline V CDR1 and CDR2: MDHEN, SYDVKM. The CDR3 DNA, read in part, is TGTGCCAGCAGTCTAGCTCCGGGACAGGGTAACTATGGC. Its protein product is CASSLAPGQGNYG. The entire CDR3 reads CASSLAPGQGNYGYTF.

Of note for this clone: The CDR3 goes on 3 residues after the read ends, and that part is filled in from the germline J gene. The J gene is TRBJ2-3, the V gene TRBV2, with D tentatively TRBD2 (5 bases). The CDR3 runs to 15 residues. Germline CDR1 and CDR2: SNHLY and FYNNEI. CDR3: CASSPGPAGNQPQYF. The sequenced part of the CDR3 DNA is TGTGCCAGCAGCCCGGGCCCGGCGGGCAATCAGCCG.

Worth noting for this clone: The sequenced fragment ends 3 residues before the CDR3 boundary, so the rest is inferred from the germline J gene. The rearrangement uses TRBV29-1 and TRBJ2-6, with 11 bases fitting TRBD1. Germline CDR1 is SQVTM and CDR2 is ANQGSEA. This CDR3 spans 16 amino acids. The junction had 5 bases not matched to a gene; V was cut back by 6 bases and J by 1 base. CDR3 in amino acids: CSVGDRGRSGANVLTF. The DNA read from the CDR3 is TGCAGCGTGGGGGACAGGGGGAGGTCTGGGGCCAACGTC.

As concerns this clone: The read ends 3 residues shy of where the CDR3 ends; the end is completed using the germline J gene. This chain uses TRBV5-6 with TRBJ2-1; D call uncertain. With 1 base removed from V and 2 bases from J, the gap between germline ends came to 10 bases. The CDR3 loop spans 15 amino acids. Looked up from germline, CDR1 is SGHDT and CDR2 is YYEEEE. CDR3 bases read: TGTGCCAGCAGCTTGTACACAGATACCTACAATGAG. Translated: CASSLYTDTYNE. Given in full, the CDR3 is CASSLYTDTYNEQFF. Full variable domain (missing parts from reference TRBV5-6 and TRBJ2-1): DAGVTQSPTHLIKTRGQQVTLRCSPKSGHDTVSWYQQALGQGPQFIFQYYEEEERQRGNFPDRFSGHQFPNYSSELNVNALLLGDSALYLCASSLYTDTYNEQFFGPGTRLTVL.

In regard to this clone: The read ends 3 residues before the CDR3 terminus; that terminus is restored from the germline J gene. The V and J genes are TRBV4-1 and TRBJ2-5, with a tentative D call TRBD1 (6 bases). Germline assignment: CDR1 MGHRA and CDR2 YSYEKL. The V gene lost 1 base and the J gene lost 4 bases, with 7 bases spanning the gap. CDR3 length: 13 amino acids. This CDR3 is CASSQVRGETQYF. CDR3 bases read: TGCGCCAGCAGCCAAGTCAGGGGAGAGACC.

A note on this clone: The read halts 3 residues ahead of the CDR3 end, with the missing end drawn from the germline J gene. The J gene is TRBJ1-3, the V gene TRBV2, with D possibly TRBD1 on 5 matching bases. CDR1 SNHLY and CDR2 FYNNEI come from the germline V gene. This CDR3 spans 13 amino acids. The V and J ends lost 6 bases and 4 bases respectively, with 10 bases between them. The CDR3 reads CASRQDGGNTIYF. Incomplete CDR3 DNA: TGTGCCAGCAGACAGGACGGAGGAAACACC.

Of note for this clone: The CDR3 extends 3 residues past the end of the read, so its final part is completed from the germline J gene. The chain joins TRBV6-1 to TRBJ2-7, with 9 nucleotides matching TRBD1. V dropped 0 bases and J dropped 1; count of bases not matched to a gene: 1. CDR3 length equals 15 residues. Germline V CDR1 and CDR2: MNHNS, SASEGT. The sequenced part of the CDR3 DNA is TGTGCCAGCAGTGAAGCGACAGGGGGGTCCTACGAG. It specifies CASSEATGGSYE. The full CDR3 protein reads CASSEATGGSYEQYF.

About this clone: Read coverage stops 3 residues before the CDR3 terminus; the germline J gene supplies the remainder. This chain connects TRBV2 to TRBJ2-2, with TRBD1 matching over 8 bases. CDR1 SNHLY and CDR2 FYNNEI come from the germline V gene. CDR3 size: 15 residues. CDR3 bases read: TGTGCCAGCAACAACGGACAGGGTTTTAATTCACCG. Amino acids: CASNNGQGFNSP. Given in full, the CDR3 is CASNNGQGFNSPLFF.